A selection of T cell receptor beta chains follows, all from one sample in a study of a mutant IDH1 vaccine in newly diagnosed glioma. Measured with immunoSEQ multiplex PCR; TCRdb has only the in-frame clones, and not every one. The table has around 54,000 clones, approximately 80% seen once. The sequencing here drew on PBMCs, taken from a glioma patient treated with radiotherapy, temozolomide or both. Receptor source: a man in his late teens or twenties with glioma. The CDR3 runs from the conserved cysteine through the conserved F or W. The order of the fields is J gene, D gene, V gene, clone size, CDR3 protein, CDR3 DNA. D genes are given only for firm matches. Clone size, where shown, is once, few, many, or a class for clones that have expanded.

j_gene: TRBJ1-4
d_gene: NA
v_gene: TRBV21-1
abundance: NA
CDR3aa: CASSKVRERPPGSEKLFF
CDR3nt: TGTGCCAGCAGCAAAGTAAGGGAGCGGCCTCCAGGGAGTGAAAAACTGTTTTTT

j_gene: TRBJ1-5
d_gene: TRBD1
v_gene: TRBV29-1
abundance: NA
CDR3aa: CSVQGGSNQPQHF
CDR3nt: TGCAGCGTTCAGGGGGGTAGCAATCAGCCCCAGCATTTT

j_gene: TRBJ1-5
d_gene: NA
v_gene: TRBV4-1
abundance: few
CDR3aa: CASSLPGGNQPQHF
CDR3nt: TGCGCCAGCAGCCTCCCCGGGGGGAATCAGCCCCAGCATTTT

j_gene: TRBJ1-1
d_gene: NA
v_gene: TRBV2
abundance: NA
CDR3aa: CASSYGGINTEAFF
CDR3nt: TGTGCCAGCAGCTACGGCGGGATTAACACTGAAGCTTTCTTT

j_gene: TRBJ1-5
d_gene: TRBD1
v_gene: TRBV29-1
abundance: few
CDR3aa: CSAYGTGMRYSNQPQHF
CDR3nt: TGCAGCGCCTACGGGACAGGGATGAGGTATAGCAATCAGCCCCAGCATTTT

j_gene: TRBJ2-7
d_gene: NA
v_gene: TRBV5-4
abundance: NA
CDR3aa: CASSLGVYEQYF
CDR3nt: TGTGCCAGCAGCTTGGGGGTCTACGAGCAGTACTTC

j_gene: TRBJ1-1
d_gene: TRBD1
v_gene: TRBV11-1
abundance: few
CDR3aa: CASSLQGWTEAFF
CDR3nt: TGTGCCAGCAGCCTACAGGGGTGGACTGAAGCTTTCTTT

j_gene: TRBJ1-1
d_gene: NA
v_gene: TRBV5-1
abundance: NA
CDR3aa: CASSLGTVGNTEAFF
CDR3nt: TGCGCCAGCAGCTTGGGGACAGTTGGGAACACTGAAGCTTTCTTT

j_gene: TRBJ1-2
d_gene: TRBD1
v_gene: TRBV5-4
abundance: NA
CDR3aa: CASSSGGTGGSGYTF
CDR3nt: TGTGCCAGCAGCTCGGGAGGGACAGGGGGCTCTGGCTACACCTTC

j_gene: TRBJ1-6
d_gene: NA
v_gene: TRBV30
abundance: NA
CDR3aa: CAWSVQVRANSPLHF
CDR3nt: TGTGCCTGGAGTGTACAGGTTAGAGCGAATTCACCCCTCCACTTT

j_gene: TRBJ1-3
d_gene: NA
v_gene: TRBV14
abundance: once
CDR3aa: CASSQPGGNTIYF
CDR3nt: TGTGCCAGCAGCCAACCGGGTGGAAACACCATATATTTT

j_gene: TRBJ1-1
d_gene: NA
v_gene: TRBV27
abundance: NA
CDR3aa: CASSSPGLFAEAFF
CDR3nt: TGTGCCAGCAGTTCCCCAGGGCTGTTCGCTGAAGCTTTCTTT

j_gene: TRBJ2-3
d_gene: NA
v_gene: TRBV2
abundance: NA
CDR3aa: CATKIAGNTDTQYF
CDR3nt: TGTGCCACCAAGATTGCGGGTAACACAGATACGCAGTATTTT

j_gene: TRBJ2-1
d_gene: NA
v_gene: TRBV5-1
abundance: NA
CDR3aa: CASSLLYTEYNEQFF
CDR3nt: TGCGCCAGCAGCTTGCTATATACCGAGTACAATGAGCAGTTCTTC

j_gene: TRBJ1-2
d_gene: TRBD1
v_gene: TRBV7-9
abundance: once
CDR3aa: CASSLGQGYGYTF
CDR3nt: TGTGCCAGCAGCTTAGGACAGGGCTATGGCTACACCTTC

j_gene: TRBJ2-5
d_gene: TRBD2
v_gene: TRBV30
abundance: NA
CDR3aa: CAWEGTSGSRETQYF
CDR3nt: TGTGCCTGGGAGGGGACTAGCGGGAGCAGGGAGACCCAGTACTTC

j_gene: TRBJ2-5
d_gene: NA
v_gene: TRBV10-1
abundance: NA
CDR3aa: CASSEGETQYF
CDR3nt: TGCGCCAGCAGTGAGGGGGAGACCCAGTACTTC

j_gene: TRBJ1-5
d_gene: NA
v_gene: TRBV19
abundance: NA
CDR3aa: CASSWSENQPQHF
CDR3nt: TGTGCCAGTAGTTGGTCCGAGAATCAGCCCCAGCATTTT

j_gene: TRBJ1-3
d_gene: NA
v_gene: TRBV4-1
abundance: NA
CDR3aa: CASSQDRAVGNTIYF
CDR3nt: TGCGCCAGCAGCCAAGACAGGGCCGTCGGAAACACCATATATTTT

j_gene: TRBJ1-5
d_gene: NA
v_gene: TRBV6-1
abundance: NA
CDR3aa: CASSEVSDSNQPQHF
CDR3nt: TGTGCCAGCAGTGAAGTCTCGGACAGCAATCAGCCCCAGCATTTT

j_gene: TRBJ2-7
d_gene: TRBD2
v_gene: TRBV5-4
abundance: NA
CDR3aa: CASSLGPGLAGGPQQYF
CDR3nt: TGTGCCAGCAGCTTGGGTCCTGGACTAGCGGGAGGGCCGCAGCAGTACTTC

j_gene: TRBJ2-1
d_gene: TRBD2
v_gene: TRBV9
abundance: NA
CDR3aa: CASSVSGRSYNEQFF
CDR3nt: TGTGCCAGCAGCGTAAGCGGGAGATCCTACAATGAGCAGTTCTTC

j_gene: TRBJ1-2
d_gene: TRBD1
v_gene: TRBV2
abundance: NA
CDR3aa: CASSETGNYGYTF
CDR3nt: TGTGCCAGCAGTGAGACAGGGAACTATGGCTACACCTTC

j_gene: TRBJ1-1
d_gene: TRBD1
v_gene: TRBV7-2
abundance: NA
CDR3aa: CASSPGQGNTEAFF
CDR3nt: TGTGCCAGCAGTCCTGGACAGGGGAACACTGAAGCTTTCTTT

j_gene: TRBJ2-7
d_gene: NA
v_gene: TRBV27
abundance: NA
CDR3aa: CASSYGTTYEQYF
CDR3nt: TGTGCCAGCAGTTACGGGACCACCTACGAGCAGTACTTC

j_gene: TRBJ2-1
d_gene: TRBD2
v_gene: TRBV9
abundance: NA
CDR3aa: CASSVRTRGNEQFF
CDR3nt: TGTGCCAGCAGCGTACGGACTAGGGGTAATGAGCAGTTCTTC

j_gene: TRBJ2-7
d_gene: NA
v_gene: TRBV5-1
abundance: NA
CDR3aa: CASSGGGPYEQYF
CDR3nt: TGCGCCAGCAGCGGAGGGGGGCCCTACGAGCAGTACTTC

j_gene: TRBJ2-7
d_gene: TRBD2
v_gene: TRBV28
abundance: NA
CDR3aa: CATQRMGSGSSYEQYF
CDR3nt: TGTGCCACCCAAAGGATGGGTAGCGGGTCTTCCTACGAGCAGTACTTC

j_gene: TRBJ2-1
d_gene: NA
v_gene: TRBV13
abundance: NA
CDR3aa: CASSFRDNEQFF
CDR3nt: TGTGCCAGCAGCTTTCGTGACAATGAGCAGTTCTTC

j_gene: TRBJ2-7
d_gene: TRBD1
v_gene: TRBV29-1
abundance: NA
CDR3aa: CSVGGTGVFHEQYF
CDR3nt: TGCAGCGTAGGGGGGACAGGGGTTTTTCACGAGCAGTACTTC

j_gene: TRBJ1-5
d_gene: NA
v_gene: TRBV7-8
abundance: NA
CDR3aa: CASSLVTRGQPQHF
CDR3nt: TGTGCCAGCAGCTTAGTCACCCGCGGTCAGCCCCAGCATTTT

j_gene: TRBJ2-6
d_gene: NA
v_gene: TRBV6-1
abundance: NA
CDR3aa: CASSDGTESSGANVLTF
CDR3nt: TGTGCCAGCAGTGACGGGACCGAGAGCTCTGGGGCCAACGTCCTGACTTTC

j_gene: TRBJ1-1
d_gene: NA
v_gene: TRBV2
abundance: NA
CDR3aa: CASSPRETNTEAFF
CDR3nt: TGTGCCAGCAGTCCCAGGGAGACTAACACTGAAGCTTTCTTT

j_gene: TRBJ1-5
d_gene: NA
v_gene: TRBV5-1
abundance: NA
CDR3aa: CASSSGGYGTANQPQHF
CDR3nt: TGCGCCAGCAGCTCGGGGGGTTACGGGACCGCCAATCAGCCCCAGCATTTT

j_gene: TRBJ2-2
d_gene: TRBD2
v_gene: TRBV5-1
abundance: NA
CDR3aa: CASSLSPSGGTTGELFF
CDR3nt: TGCGCCAGCAGCCTCTCACCTAGCGGGGGGACCACCGGGGAGCTGTTTTTT

j_gene: TRBJ1-6
d_gene: NA
v_gene: TRBV19
abundance: NA
CDR3aa: CASSPRSLTGGVVTSYNSPLHF
CDR3nt: TGTGCCAGTAGTCCACGAAGCCTTACCGGGGGGGTCGTGACCTCCTATAATTCACCCCTCCACTTT

j_gene: TRBJ1-5
d_gene: TRBD1
v_gene: TRBV6-4
abundance: NA
CDR3aa: CASSSEGTGTNSNQPQHF
CDR3nt: TGTGCCAGCAGTTCCGAGGGGACAGGAACAAATAGCAATCAGCCCCAGCATTTT

j_gene: TRBJ2-3
d_gene: NA
v_gene: TRBV30
abundance: NA
CDR3aa: CAWSESGPDTQYF
CDR3nt: TGTGCCTGGAGTGAAAGCGGGCCAGATACGCAGTATTTT

j_gene: TRBJ1-1
d_gene: NA
v_gene: TRBV30
abundance: few
CDR3aa: CAWISGAWGLNTEAFF
CDR3nt: TGTGCCTGGATCTCAGGAGCTTGGGGGCTGAACACTGAAGCTTTCTTT

j_gene: TRBJ2-7
d_gene: TRBD2
v_gene: TRBV29-1
abundance: NA
CDR3aa: CSVTAGGYEQYF
CDR3nt: TGCAGCGTTACAGCGGGAGGCTACGAGCAGTACTTC

j_gene: TRBJ1-2
d_gene: NA
v_gene: TRBV7-2
abundance: NA
CDR3aa: CASSFNLANYGYTF
CDR3nt: TGTGCCAGCAGCTTTAATTTAGCTAACTATGGCTACACCTTC

j_gene: TRBJ1-1
d_gene: NA
v_gene: TRBV6-5
abundance: NA
CDR3aa: CASSLSRGNVVTFF
CDR3nt: TGTGCCAGCAGCTTATCCCGTGGTAATGTTGTGACTTTCTTT

j_gene: TRBJ2-7
d_gene: NA
v_gene: TRBV6-5
abundance: NA
CDR3aa: CASSYSGSSYEQYF
CDR3nt: TGTGCCAGCAGTTACTCTGGGAGCAGCTACGAGCAGTACTTC

j_gene: TRBJ2-3
d_gene: TRBD2
v_gene: TRBV9
abundance: NA
CDR3aa: CASSSSRGGGTDTQYF
CDR3nt: TGTGCCAGCAGCTCCTCGCGGGGGGGCGGCACAGATACGCAGTATTTT

j_gene: TRBJ1-3
d_gene: NA
v_gene: TRBV7-2
abundance: NA
CDR3aa: CASSLATGRTSGNTIYF
CDR3nt: TGTGCCAGCAGCTTAGCCACAGGACGGACCTCTGGAAACACCATATATTTT

j_gene: TRBJ2-5
d_gene: NA
v_gene: TRBV2
abundance: NA
CDR3aa: CASSEIGASEETQYF
CDR3nt: TGTGCCAGCAGTGAAATAGGCGCGAGCGAAGAGACCCAGTACTTC

j_gene: TRBJ2-2
d_gene: TRBD1
v_gene: TRBV2
abundance: NA
CDR3aa: CASTGGWGNTGELFF
CDR3nt: TGTGCCAGCACAGGGGGATGGGGAAACACCGGGGAGCTGTTTTTT

j_gene: TRBJ1-2
d_gene: TRBD1
v_gene: TRBV29-1
abundance: NA
CDR3aa: CSATRTGSGGVVVYTF
CDR3nt: TGCAGCGCTACAAGGACAGGTAGTGGGGGAGTAGTAGTCTACACCTTC

j_gene: TRBJ1-3
d_gene: NA
v_gene: TRBV30
abundance: NA
CDR3aa: CAWRGRLTGNTIYF
CDR3nt: TGTGCCTGGAGGGGACGGTTAACTGGAAACACCATATATTTT

j_gene: TRBJ2-1
d_gene: NA
v_gene: TRBV5-1
abundance: NA
CDR3aa: CASTTQGPYNEQFF
CDR3nt: TGCGCCAGCACGACACAGGGCCCCTACAATGAGCAGTTCTTC

j_gene: TRBJ1-5
d_gene: NA
v_gene: TRBV11-3
abundance: NA
CDR3aa: CASSQRGLGSNQPQHF
CDR3nt: TGTGCCAGCAGCCAAAGAGGCTTAGGGAGCAATCAGCCCCAGCATTTT

j_gene: TRBJ2-5
d_gene: NA
v_gene: TRBV4-1
abundance: once
CDR3aa: CASSHGLRARGAPETQYF
CDR3nt: TGCGCCAGCAGCCATGGACTGAGGGCTAGGGGTGCCCCGGAGACCCAGTACTTC

j_gene: TRBJ1-2
d_gene: TRBD1
v_gene: TRBV7-9
abundance: NA
CDR3aa: CASRTGTGYGYTF
CDR3nt: TGTGCCAGCAGAACAGGGACAGGTTATGGCTACACCTTC